The rows below give T cell receptor beta chains drawn from one sample of a study of T-cell reconstitution after alpha-beta-depleted transplantation in children. TCRdb fed the PCR reads into MiXCR, producing one record per CDR3 protein. The sample holds 84,000 or so distinct CDR3 sequences, 15% to 19% seen once. Sample: PBMCs, mostly from graft donor cells, taken 180 days after TCRalphabeta/CD19-depleted stem cell transplant. Receptors originate from a male patient aged 2-9 years who had a stem cell transplant for acute lymphoblastic leukemia, so the T cells may come from the graft donor. The conserved cysteine and the conserved F or W are not part of the CDR3 here. The order of the fields is V gene, J gene, CDR3 length, CDR3 protein.

TRBV7-2,TRBJ2-7,14,ASSLVSSRWSYEQY
TRBV7-2,TRBJ2-2,13,ASSLESGGSGELF
TRBV5-8,TRBJ1-2,10,ASSQEDYGYT
TRBV4-2,TRBJ2-7,11,ARSPTSFCEQY
TRBV20-1,TRBJ2-5,13,SAPRPGLASETQY
TRBV4-2,TRBJ2-1,11,ASSQDVGDEQF
TRBV6-1,TRBJ2-7,12,ASRTPDRVEEQY
TRBV5-6,TRBJ2-2,11,ANRRRGGGELF
TRBV5-1,TRBJ1-6,12,ASSLAGDNSPLH
TRBV7-9,TRBJ2-7,13,ASSSRLAGGYEQY
TRBV12-3/TRBV12-4,TRBJ2-7,11,ASSRTGGYEQY
TRBV20-1,TRBJ1-2,11,SARGDSGGGYT
TRBV29-1,TRBJ2-1,11,SVEYSSYNEQF
TRBV14,TRBJ2-3,13,ASSRATPVLDTQY
TRBV7-2,TRBJ1-5,11,ASSSTGNQPQH
TRBV11-2,TRBJ2-1,16,ASSLEISGGLPYNEQF
TRBV20-1,TRBJ1-1,9,SATGGREAF
TRBV10-3,TRBJ2-1,13,ATHERTDPYNEQF
TRBV29-1,TRBJ1-1,13,SGTTSGAPNTEAF
TRBV3-1,TRBJ2-5,10,ASSQGGETQY
TRBV20-1,TRBJ2-7,12,SASLPTVSYEQY
TRBV7-6,TRBJ1-3,12,ASTTVSSGNTIY
TRBV12-3/TRBV12-4,TRBJ1-3,17,AICLDHLPGLHSGNTIY
TRBV7-2,TRBJ2-5,13,ASSLYGGASETQY
TRBV5-1,TRBJ2-3,9,ASSLADTQY
TRBV7-8,TRBJ2-5,16,ASSLAGNSDRVRETQY
TRBV18,TRBJ2-2,12,ASSPDRNTGELF
TRBV20-1,TRBJ1-1,8,SASRGEAF
TRBV2,TRBJ2-5,12,ASSVHRGQETQY
TRBV4-3,TRBJ2-1,12,ASSLGRASNEQF